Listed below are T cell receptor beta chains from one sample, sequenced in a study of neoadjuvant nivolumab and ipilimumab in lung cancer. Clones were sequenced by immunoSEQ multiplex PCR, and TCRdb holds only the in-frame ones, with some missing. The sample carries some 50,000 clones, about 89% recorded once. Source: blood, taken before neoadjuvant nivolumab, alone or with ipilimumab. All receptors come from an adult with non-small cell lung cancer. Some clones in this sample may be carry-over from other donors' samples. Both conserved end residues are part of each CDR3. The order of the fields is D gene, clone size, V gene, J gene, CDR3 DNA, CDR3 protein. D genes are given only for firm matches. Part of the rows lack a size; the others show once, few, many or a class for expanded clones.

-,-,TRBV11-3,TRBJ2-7,TGTGCCAGCAGCTTAGGCAGGGGGAGGGAGCAGTACTTC,CASSLGRGREQYF
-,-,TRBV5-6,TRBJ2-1,TGTGCCAGCAGCTTGCGGATTTACAATGAGCAGTTCTTC,CASSLRIYNEQFF
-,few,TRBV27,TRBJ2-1,TGTGCCAGCAGTCTCCCCCTTAATAGCGGAGACAATGAGCAGTTCTTC,CASSLPLNSGDNEQFF
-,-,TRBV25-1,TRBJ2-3,TGTGCCAGCAGTGAAGTGGGGAGCACAGATACGCAGTATTTT,CASSEVGSTDTQYF
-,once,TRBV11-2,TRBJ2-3,TGTGCCAGCAGCTTCGGTTTCACAGATACGCAGTATTTT,CASSFGFTDTQYF
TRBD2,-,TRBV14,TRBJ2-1,TGTGCCAGCAGCCAAGATTTCGCCGGGACTAGCGGGATACTCTACAATGAGCAGTTCTTC,CASSQDFAGTSGILYNEQFF
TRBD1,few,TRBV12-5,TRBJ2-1,TGTGCTAGTGGTTTGCCGGGACAGGTAAGGGATGAGCAGTTCTTC,CASGLPGQVRDEQFF
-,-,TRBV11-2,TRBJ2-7,TGTGCCAGCAGCTTACTGGACTACGAGCAGTACTTC,CASSLLDYEQYF
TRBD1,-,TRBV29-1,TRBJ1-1,TGCAGCGCCCGGACAGGGGCGGTCACTGAAGCTTTCTTT,CSARTGAVTEAFF
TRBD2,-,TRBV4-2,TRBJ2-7,TGTGCCAGCAGCCAAGCACTAGCGACAAGCTCCTACGAGCAGTACTTC,CASSQALATSSYEQYF
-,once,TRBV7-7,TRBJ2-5,TGTGCTAGCAGCTTAGACTTAAACTGGGAGACCCAGTACTTC,CASSLDLNWETQYF
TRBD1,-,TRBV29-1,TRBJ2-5,TGCAGCGTTAGGGGACAGGCTCAAGAGACCCAGTACTTC,CSVRGQAQETQYF
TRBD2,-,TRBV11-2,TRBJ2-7,TGTGCCAGCAGCACGTTTAGCGGGAGAGGCTACGAGCAGTACTTC,CASSTFSGRGYEQYF
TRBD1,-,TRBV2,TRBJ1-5,TGTGCCAGCAGTGACCGGACAGGCAGAGATCAGCCCCAGCATTTT,CASSDRTGRDQPQHF
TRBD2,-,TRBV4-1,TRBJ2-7,TGCGCCAGCAGCCAAGATAGCGGGACGCACTACGAGCAGTACTTC,CASSQDSGTHYEQYF
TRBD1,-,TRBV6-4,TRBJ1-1,TGTGCCAGCAGTGACTCCGCGGGACAGGGGGCTGAAGCTTTCTTT,CASSDSAGQGAEAFF
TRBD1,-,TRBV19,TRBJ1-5,TGTGCCAGTAACATAGGGGGCGCGGGTCAGCCCCAGCATTTT,CASNIGGAGQPQHF
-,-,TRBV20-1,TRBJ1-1,TGCAGTGCTAGATTCACTGAAGCTTTCTTT,CSARFTEAFF
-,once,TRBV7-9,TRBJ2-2,TGTGCCAGCAGCTTAGTGAGGGATACCGGGGAGCTGTTTTTT,CASSLVRDTGELFF
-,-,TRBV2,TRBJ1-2,TGTGCCAGCAGTGAAGCAATGGCGGTAGATGGCTACACCTTC,CASSEAMAVDGYTF
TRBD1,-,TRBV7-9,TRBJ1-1,TGTGCCAGCAGCGACGGACAGGGGAGCACTGAAGCTTTCTTT,CASSDGQGSTEAFF
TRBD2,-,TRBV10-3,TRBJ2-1,TGTGCCATCAGTGAGAGGGGTAGCGGGAACTCCTACAATGAGCAGTTCTTC,CAISERGSGNSYNEQFF
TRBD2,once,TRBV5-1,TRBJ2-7,TGCGCCAGCAGCGACCTAGCGGGAGAGAGCTACGAGCAGTACTTC,CASSDLAGESYEQYF
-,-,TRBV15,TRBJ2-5,TGTGCCACCCCTACAAAGAAGACCCAGTACTTC,CATPTKKTQYF
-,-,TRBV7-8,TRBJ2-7,TGTGCCAGCAGCTCAGGACTATTTGAGCAGTACTTC,CASSSGLFEQYF
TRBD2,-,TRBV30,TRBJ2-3,TGTGCCTGGGGGCTTGGACTAGCGGGAAGCACAGATACGCAGTATTTT,CAWGLGLAGSTDTQYF
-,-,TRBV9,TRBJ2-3,TGTGCCAGCAGCGCTGCGTACACAGATACGCAGTATTTT,CASSAAYTDTQYF
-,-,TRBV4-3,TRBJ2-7,TGCGCCAGCAGCCAAGAAAGGGGGTACAACTACGAGCAGTACTTC,CASSQERGYNYEQYF
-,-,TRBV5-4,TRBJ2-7,TGTGCCAGCAGCTTCTTATCTGGGGAACCCTACGAGCAGTACTTC,CASSFLSGEPYEQYF
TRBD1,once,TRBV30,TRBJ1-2,TGTGCCTGGTCGACAGGGACCTATGGCTACACCTTC,CAWSTGTYGYTF
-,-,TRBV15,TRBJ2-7,TGTGCCACCAGCACAGAGGGGGTGGAGGCGGAGGGGTCCGAGCAGTACTTC,CATSTEGVEAEGSEQYF
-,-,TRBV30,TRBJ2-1,TGTGCCTGGAGTGTACTACCGGGTGAGCAGTTCTTC,CAWSVLPGEQFF
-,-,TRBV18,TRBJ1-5,TGTGCCAGCTCCCCCCAAGGGGGTCCCTCTGAGCCCCAGCATTTT,CASSPQGGPSEPQHF